These 16 T cell receptor beta chains originate from one sample sequenced in a study of blood T cell repertoires in COVID-19 (TCRdb year 2020). The library came from the immunoSEQ multiplex PCR assay. TCRdb took this table from immuneACCESS and kept in-frame rearrangements with V and J called. Such tables lack part of the clones; where checked against another copy, unresolved V genes explain under half of the gap, and the rest is unexplained. This sample is represented by 300,000 to 400,000 clones; over 90% of them were singletons. Roughly 3.9% of the sample belongs to the ten largest clones. Input material: PBMCs or T cells enriched from blood (not recorded which). These receptors all stem from a young woman who had been exposed to COVID-19.

The rearrangement links TRBV5-4 to TRBJ1-2, with no clear D. Trimming took off 0 bases at V and 4 bases at J, with 13 bases between the two ends. This CDR3 region has 15 residues. Looked up from germline, CDR1 is SGHNT and CDR2 is YYREEE (reference sequence). CDR3 protein: CASSLEGGLSYGYTF. The CDR3 nucleotides read TGTGCCAGCAGCTTGGAAGGAGGGCTAAGCTATGGCTACACCTTC.

The chain joins TRBV30 to TRBJ1-2; the match to TRBD1 covers 7 bases. The CDR3 contains 14 residues. With V trimmed by 3 bases and J by 4 bases, 8 bases remained unmatched. From germline, CDR1 is GTSNPN and CDR2 SVGIG (reference sequence). The CDR3 sequence: CAWSDIDRVYGYTF. As DNA, the CDR3 is TGTGCCTGGAGCGACATCGACAGGGTCTATGGCTACACCTTC.

V usage is TRBV7-2 and J usage is TRBJ1-1; D not certain. From germline, CDR1 is SGHTA and CDR2 FQGNSA. There are 13 residues in the CDR3. V lost 2 bases to trimming and J lost 1 base, with 5 bases between them. Written as DNA, the CDR3 is TGTGCCAGCAGCTTACACAAGAACACTGAAGCTTTCTTT. As protein: CASSLHKNTEAFF.

The chain couples TRBV12-5 to TRBJ2-3; 9 bases match TRBD2. Germline-derived CDR1 and CDR2 are LGHNT and FRNRAP. The trim removed 6 bases at V and 2 bases at J, leaving 3 bases unmatched. CDR3 length: 14 amino acids. The CDR3 protein is CASGSGGLTDTQYF. In DNA form, the CDR3 reads TGTGCTAGTGGAAGCGGGGGGCTCACAGATACGCAGTATTTT.

The genes are TRBV18 and TRBJ1-6, with a possible D match to TRBD1 (6 bases). Germline V gene sequence: CDR1 KGHSH, CDR2 LQKENI. The CDR3 length is 13 residues. The V end was cut by 5 bases, the J end by 10 bases, with 12 bases between. The CDR3 DNA follows: TGTGCCAGCTCAGAGGCGGGGGGCTCACCCCTCCACTTT. Amino acids: CASSEAGGSPLHF.

CDR3 region: CASSRTGSSYEQYF. In nucleotides, the CDR3 is TGCGCCAGCAGCCGGACAGGTTCCTCCTACGAGCAGTACTTC. V and J are TRBV5-1 and TRBJ2-7, with 7 bases lining up with TRBD1. The CDR3 covers 14 residues. Germline-derived CDR1 and CDR2 are SGHRS and YFSETQ. Trimming took 4 bases from V and 0 from J; bases not matched to a gene: 4. Together with reference TRBV5-1 and TRBJ2-7, the CDR3 gives the full variable domain: KAGVTQTPRYLIKTRGQQVTLSCSPISGHRSVSWYQQTPGQGLQFLFEYFSETQRNKGNFPGRFSGRQFSNSRSEMNVSTLELGDSALYLCASSRTGSSYEQYFGPGTRLTVT.

The J gene is TRBJ1-4, the V gene TRBV7-9; D is ambiguous. V was shortened by 6 bases and J by 3 bases, with 14 bases between the two germline ends. The CDR3 extends over 15 amino acids. Germline CDR1 is SEHNR and CDR2 is FQNEAQ (reference sequence). CDR3 sequence: CASRHKTAANEKLFF. CDR3 bases: TGTGCCAGCAGACATAAGACGGCGGCTAATGAAAAACTGTTTTTT.

This rearrangement joins TRBV9 to TRBJ2-2; TRBD1 aligns across 11 bases. V lost 4 bases to trimming and J lost 7 bases; unmatched junction nucleotides: 9. Germline CDR1 is SGDLS and CDR2 is YYNGEE. The CDR3 loop spans 16 amino acids. Here the CDR3 reads CASSTPDRGLGGELFF. In DNA, the CDR3 is TGTGCCAGCAGCACCCCGGACAGGGGGCTTGGCGGGGAGCTGTTTTTT.

The rearrangement uses TRBV7-9 and TRBJ1-1; D uncertain. The V gene lost 3 bases and the J gene lost 0 bases, with 11 bases spanning the gap. Germline V CDR1 and CDR2: SEHNR, FQNEAQ (reference sequence). CDR3 length: 15 amino acids. The CDR3 loop is CASSFGRRVNTEAFF. CDR3 in DNA: TGTGCCAGCAGCTTTGGGAGACGTGTGAACACTGAAGCTTTCTTT.

The chain carries TRBV4-2 and TRBJ1-3; D is ambiguous. V lost 4 bases and J 0 bases, leaving 10 bases between the germline ends. The V gene's germline CDR1 is LGHNA and CDR2 YNFKEQ. The CDR3 sequence is 15 residues long. For the CDR3, the DNA is TGTGCCAGCAGCCGCCCCCGGAGCTCTGGAAACACCATATATTTT. It translates to CASSRPRSSGNTIYF.

The chain links TRBV5-3 to TRBJ2-7; a possible D gene is TRBD1 (6 bases). TRBV5-3 is an open reading frame, and its role is uncertain. The CDR3 sequence is 13 residues long. V was shortened by 4 bases and J by 4 bases, with 12 bases between the two germline ends. CDR3 sequence: CARSRIGQYEQYF. In DNA, the CDR3 is TGTGCCAGAAGCCGAATTGGACAGTACGAGCAGTACTTC.

The chain is built from TRBV5-6 and TRBJ1-4; D gene uncertain. Germline V gene sequence: CDR1 SGHDT, CDR2 YYEEEE. CDR3 length: 11 residues. Trimming shortened V by 5 bases and J by 8 bases, and 7 bases separated the two germline ends. CDR3 bases: TGTGCCAGCAGGCCGGGGGAAAAACTGTTTTTT. Encoded protein: CASRPGEKLFF.

The CDR3 loop reads CASTSTGNTIYF. The CDR3 bases are TGTGCCAGCACGAGCACTGGAAACACCATATATTTT. The rearrangement links TRBV2 to TRBJ1-3; D not resolved. The CDR3 is made up of 12 amino acids. The germline gives CDR1 SNHLY, CDR2 FYNNEI. V lost 7 bases and J lost 2, with 6 bases in between.

J is TRBJ1-4 and V is TRBV5-5, with 7 positions matching TRBD1. The CDR3 consists of 15 residues. V shed 4 bases and J 5 bases; nucleotides not matched to a gene: 8. The germline CDR1 and CDR2 sequences are SGHKS and YYEKEE (reference sequence). As DNA, the CDR3 is TGTGCCAGCAGCCCTTTGGGACAGACCAATGAAAAACTGTTTTTT. It encodes CASSPLGQTNEKLFF.

This chain joins TRBV30 and TRBJ1-4; D remains ambiguous. This CDR3 is built from 12 residues. V was cut by 2 bases and J by 5 bases, with 6 bases left in between. The germline CDR1 and CDR2 sequences are GTSNPN and SVGIG (reference sequence). This CDR3 is CAWSPSNEKLFF. The CDR3 DNA sequence: TGTGCCTGGAGTCCAAGCAATGAAAAACTGTTTTTT.

The rearrangement links TRBV9 to TRBJ1-3; TRBD1 might be the D (5 bases). The CDR3 covers 17 residues. Germline V lookup: CDR1 SGDLS, CDR2 YYNGEE. V was pared by 3 bases and J by 6 bases, with 22 bases between. The CDR3 coding sequence is TGTGCCAGCAGCGGAGGGCCTGGGAGGGGAGGACAAAACACCATATATTTT. This translates into CASSGGPGRGGQNTIYF.